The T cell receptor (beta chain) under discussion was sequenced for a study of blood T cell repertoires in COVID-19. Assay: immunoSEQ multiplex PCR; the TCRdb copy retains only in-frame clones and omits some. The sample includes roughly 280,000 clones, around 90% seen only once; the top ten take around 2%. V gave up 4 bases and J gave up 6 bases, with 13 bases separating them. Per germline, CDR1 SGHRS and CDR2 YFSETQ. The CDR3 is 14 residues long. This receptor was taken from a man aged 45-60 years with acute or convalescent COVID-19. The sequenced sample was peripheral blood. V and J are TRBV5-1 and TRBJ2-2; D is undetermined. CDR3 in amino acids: CASSPGVIPGELFF. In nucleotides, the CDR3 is TGCGCCAGCAGCCCCGGTGTGATCCCCGGGGAGCTGTTTTTT.